The clone carrying this T cell receptor beta chain was counted many times. The antigen remains undetermined. These data come from a study of T cells in Graves' hyperthyroidism and ophthalmopathy. Study-wide points: The blood repertoire included most of the expanded thyroid clonotypes above 0.001. Ophthalmopathy was distinguished from stable hyperthyroidism by 13 V-J signatures.

Ophthalmopathy cases met thresholds of Clinical Activity Score at least 3, NOSPECS grade at least 4 and duration under 3 months. The diagnostic basis comprised clinical symptoms, serum thyroxine and TRAb, thyroid ultrasound and orbital computed tomography. Authors of the study amplified TCR beta CDR3 regions from RNA transcripts. When the TCR CDR3 underwent first-round RT-PCR, the HTBI primer set was used. TCRdb fed the multiplex PCR reads into MiXCR, producing one record per CDR3 protein. The sample has roughly 520,000 distinct CDR3 sequences; roughly 24% are singletons. After removal of 2 bases from V and 1 base from J, the junction contained 7 bases not matched to a gene. The CDR3 extends over 16 amino acids.

The material sequenced was blood. The V gene is TRBV12-3 or TRBV12-4, the J gene TRBJ1-1; 7 bases map to TRBD1. The sequence was collected from a young woman with Graves' ophthalmopathy. The CDR3 protein is CASSLWPGGRNTEAFF. In DNA form, the CDR3 reads TGTGCCAGCAGTTTATGGCCAGGGGGTCGGAACACTGAAGCTTTCTTT.